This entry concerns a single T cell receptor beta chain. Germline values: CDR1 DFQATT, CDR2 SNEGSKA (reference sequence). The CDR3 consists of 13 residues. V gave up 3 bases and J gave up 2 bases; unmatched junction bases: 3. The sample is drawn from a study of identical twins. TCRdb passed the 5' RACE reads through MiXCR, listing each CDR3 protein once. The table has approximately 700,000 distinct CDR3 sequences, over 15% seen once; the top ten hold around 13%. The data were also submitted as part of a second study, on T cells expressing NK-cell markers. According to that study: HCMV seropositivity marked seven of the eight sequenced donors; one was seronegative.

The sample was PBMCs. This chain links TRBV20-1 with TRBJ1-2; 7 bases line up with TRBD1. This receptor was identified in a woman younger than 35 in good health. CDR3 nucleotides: TGCAGTGCTAGCGAGGGGGCGAACTATGGCTACACCTTC. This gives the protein CSASEGANYGYTF.